This record concerns one T cell receptor (beta chain) sequence. Its antigen is currently unknown. This sample was taken from a study of shared clonotypes between healthy human individuals. Here immunoSEQ multiplex PCR was the method, and the copy in TCRdb shows in-frame clones only, minus some. The data hold about 2.3 million clones, with 85% to 95% observed a single time. This CDR3 is built from 16 residues. The V and J ends lost 7 bases and 0 bases, in that order; junction bases with no gene match: 8. Per the germline V gene, CDR1 is SGHAT and CDR2 is FQNNGV. Study outcomes and limitations: Sequencing of the sorted subsets was shown by rarefaction to be incomplete despite large depth.

The rearrangement links TRBV11-2 to TRBJ2-3; 9 positions agree with TRBD1. Sample: naive CD4+ T cells from PBMCs. Subset reported: CD45RA+ positively selected. This TCR was recovered from a man aged 18-30 years in good health. Some clones in this sample may be carry-over from other donors' samples. The CDR3 nucleotides read TGTGCCAGCACCCCCGGGACAGGGTGGAGCACAGATACGCAGTATTTT. Amino acids: CASTPGTGWSTDTQYF.